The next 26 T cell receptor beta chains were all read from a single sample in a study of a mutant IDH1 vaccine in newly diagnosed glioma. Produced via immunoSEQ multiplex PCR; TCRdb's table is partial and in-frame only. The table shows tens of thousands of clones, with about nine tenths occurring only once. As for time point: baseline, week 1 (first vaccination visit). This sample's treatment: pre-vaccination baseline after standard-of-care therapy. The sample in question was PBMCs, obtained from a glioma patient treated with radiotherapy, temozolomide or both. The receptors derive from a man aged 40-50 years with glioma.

The CDR3 loop is CASSLLVGEQFF. The CDR3 DNA is TGTGCCAGCAGCCTCCTGGTGGGTGAGCAGTTCTTC. This chain links TRBV14 with TRBJ2-1, with no clear D. The V gene lost 4 bases and the J gene lost 9 bases, with 10 bases spanning the gap. The germline V gene has CDR1 SGHDN and CDR2 FVKESK. This CDR3 region has 12 residues.

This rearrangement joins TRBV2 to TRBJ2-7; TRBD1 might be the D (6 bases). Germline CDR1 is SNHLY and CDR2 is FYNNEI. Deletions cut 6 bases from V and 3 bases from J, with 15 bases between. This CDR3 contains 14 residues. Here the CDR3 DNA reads TGTGCCAGCAGCAAGAGGGGGATTGACTACGAGCAGTACTTC. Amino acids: CASSKRGIDYEQYF.

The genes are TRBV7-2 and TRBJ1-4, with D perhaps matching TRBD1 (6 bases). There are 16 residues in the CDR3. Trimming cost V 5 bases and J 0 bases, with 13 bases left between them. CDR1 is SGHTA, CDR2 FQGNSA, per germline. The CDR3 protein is CASSRGGATTNEKLFF. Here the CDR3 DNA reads TGTGCCAGCAGCCGGGGGGGGGCCACAACTAATGAAAAACTGTTTTTT.

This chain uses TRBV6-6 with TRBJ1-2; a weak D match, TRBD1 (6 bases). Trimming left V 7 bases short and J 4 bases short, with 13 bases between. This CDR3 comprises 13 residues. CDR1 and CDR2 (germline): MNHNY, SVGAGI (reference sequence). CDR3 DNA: TGTGCCAGCACCCTACAGGGCGCCTATGGCTACACCTTC. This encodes CASTLQGAYGYTF.

The CDR3 here is CASSLVSGGNTEAFF. In DNA, the CDR3 is TGTGCCAGCAGCTTAGTTTCAGGGGGGAACACTGAAGCTTTCTTT. The chain couples TRBV7-6 to TRBJ1-1; TRBD1 aligns across 7 bases. V dropped 1 base and J dropped 1; count of bases not matched to a gene: 3. This CDR3 has 15 amino acids. In germline, CDR1 is SGHVS, CDR2 FNYEAQ.

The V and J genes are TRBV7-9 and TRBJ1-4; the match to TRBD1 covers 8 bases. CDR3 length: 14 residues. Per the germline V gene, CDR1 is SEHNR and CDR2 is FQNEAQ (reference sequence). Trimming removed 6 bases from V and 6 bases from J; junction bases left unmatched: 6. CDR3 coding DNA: TGTGCCAGCAGGACCGGGACAGGATATGAAAAACTGTTTTTT. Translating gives CASRTGTGYEKLFF. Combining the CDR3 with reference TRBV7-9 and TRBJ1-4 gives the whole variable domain DTGVSQNPRHKITKRGQNVTFRCDPISEHNRLYWYRQTLGQGPEFLTYFQNEAQLEKSRLLSDRFSAERPKGSFSTLEIQRTEQGDSAMYLCASRTGTGYEKLFFGSGTQLSVL.

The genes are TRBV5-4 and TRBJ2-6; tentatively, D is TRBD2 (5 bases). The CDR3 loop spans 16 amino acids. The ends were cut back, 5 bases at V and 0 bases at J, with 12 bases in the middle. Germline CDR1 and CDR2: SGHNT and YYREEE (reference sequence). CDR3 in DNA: TGTGCCAGCAGGAGTAACGCGGGCTCTGGGGCCAACGTCCTGACTTTC. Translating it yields CASRSNAGSGANVLTF.

CDR3 sequence (DNA): TGTGCCAGCAGCTCTCTATCGGGTGCATACAATGAGCAGTTCTTC. This codes for CASSSLSGAYNEQFF. The chain carries TRBV7-3 and TRBJ2-1; D gene uncertain. V lost 4 bases and J 4 bases, leaving 14 bases between the germline ends. In germline, CDR1 is SGHTA, CDR2 FQGTGA. The CDR3 is made up of 15 amino acids.

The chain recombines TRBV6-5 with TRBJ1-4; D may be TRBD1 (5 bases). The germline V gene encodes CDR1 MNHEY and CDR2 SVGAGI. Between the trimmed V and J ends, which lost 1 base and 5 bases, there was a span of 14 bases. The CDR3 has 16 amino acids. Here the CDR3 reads CASSYFSAPGNEKLFF. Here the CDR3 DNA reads TGTGCCAGCAGTTACTTTAGCGCCCCAGGGAATGAAAAACTGTTTTTT.

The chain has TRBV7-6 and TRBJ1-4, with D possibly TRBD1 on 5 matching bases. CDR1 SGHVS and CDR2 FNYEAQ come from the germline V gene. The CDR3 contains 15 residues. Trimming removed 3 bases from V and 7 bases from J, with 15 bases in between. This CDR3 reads CASSLSTAESEKLFF. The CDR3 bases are TGTGCCAGCAGCTTGTCGACAGCTGAAAGTGAAAAACTGTTTTTT.

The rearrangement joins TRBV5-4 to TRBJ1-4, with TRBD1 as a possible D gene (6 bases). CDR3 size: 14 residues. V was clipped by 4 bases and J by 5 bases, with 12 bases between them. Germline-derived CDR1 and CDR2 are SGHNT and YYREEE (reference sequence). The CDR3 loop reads CASSPGGPNEKLFF. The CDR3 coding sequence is TGTGCCAGCAGCCCCGGGGGGCCCAATGAAAAACTGTTTTTT.

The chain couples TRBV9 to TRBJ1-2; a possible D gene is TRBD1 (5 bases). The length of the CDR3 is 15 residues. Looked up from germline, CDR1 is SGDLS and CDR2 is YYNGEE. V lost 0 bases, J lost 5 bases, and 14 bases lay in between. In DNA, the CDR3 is TGTGCCAGCAGCGTAGCTGGGGGGAAAGGGTATGGCTACACCTTC. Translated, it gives CASSVAGGKGYGYTF.

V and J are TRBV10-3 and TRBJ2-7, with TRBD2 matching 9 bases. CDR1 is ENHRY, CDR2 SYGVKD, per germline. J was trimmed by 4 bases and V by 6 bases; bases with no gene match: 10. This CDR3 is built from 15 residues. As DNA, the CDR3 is TGTGCCATCAGCGGCCAGGGACTAGCTGTTTACGAGCAGTACTTC. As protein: CAISGQGLAVYEQYF.

The CDR3 DNA sequence: TGTGCCAGCAGGCCGGGGACAGACTATGGCTACACCTTC. As protein: CASRPGTDYGYTF. The rearrangement joins TRBV6-1 to TRBJ1-2; 7 bases are a match to TRBD1. Losses at the gene ends were 6 bases for V and 3 bases for J; bases not matched to a gene: 4. This CDR3 has 13 amino acids. CDR1 is MNHNS and CDR2 is SASEGT in the germline V gene.

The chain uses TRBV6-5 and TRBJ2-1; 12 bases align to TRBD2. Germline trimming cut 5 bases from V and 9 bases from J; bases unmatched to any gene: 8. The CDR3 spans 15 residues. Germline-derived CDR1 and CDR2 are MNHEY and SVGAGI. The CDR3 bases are TGTGCCAGCAGTCACCGACTAGCGGGAGCGACTGAGCAGTTCTTC. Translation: CASSHRLAGATEQFF.

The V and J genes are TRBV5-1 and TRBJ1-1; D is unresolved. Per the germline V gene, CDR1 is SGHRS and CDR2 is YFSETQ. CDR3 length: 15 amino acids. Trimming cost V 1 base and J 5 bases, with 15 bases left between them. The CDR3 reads CASSLTGGYGTEAFF. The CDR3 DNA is TGCGCCAGCAGCTTGACTGGAGGATACGGGACTGAAGCTTTCTTT.

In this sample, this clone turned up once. CDR3 sequence reads: CASSLVSSGDGYYGYTF. The DNA for the CDR3 is TGTGCCAGCAGCTTAGTCTCCAGTGGGGACGGCTACTATGGCTACACCTTC. This chain uses TRBV11-2 with TRBJ1-2; D might be TRBD1 (5 bases). V was cut by 1 base and J by 3 bases, with 18 bases left in between. The CDR3 has 17 amino acids. Looked up from germline, CDR1 is SGHAT and CDR2 is FQNNGV.

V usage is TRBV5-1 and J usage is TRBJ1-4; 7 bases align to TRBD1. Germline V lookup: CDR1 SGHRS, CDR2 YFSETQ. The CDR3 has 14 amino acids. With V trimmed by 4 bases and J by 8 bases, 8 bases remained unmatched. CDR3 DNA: TGCGCCAGCAGCCCCGCAGGGGGAGACGAAAAACTGTTTTTT. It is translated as CASSPAGGDEKLFF.

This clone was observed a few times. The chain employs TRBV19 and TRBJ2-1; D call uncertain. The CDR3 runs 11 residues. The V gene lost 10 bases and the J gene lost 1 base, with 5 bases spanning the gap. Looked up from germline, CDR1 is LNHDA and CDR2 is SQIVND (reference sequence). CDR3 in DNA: TGTGCCACCGATTCCTACAATGAGCAGTTCTTC. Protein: CATDSYNEQFF.

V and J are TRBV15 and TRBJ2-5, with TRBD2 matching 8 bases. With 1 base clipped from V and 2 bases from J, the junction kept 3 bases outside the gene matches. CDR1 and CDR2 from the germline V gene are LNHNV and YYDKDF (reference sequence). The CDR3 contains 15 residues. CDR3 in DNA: TGTGCCACCAGCAGAGTGTCTAGCGGGCAAGAGACCCAGTACTTC. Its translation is CATSRVSSGQETQYF.

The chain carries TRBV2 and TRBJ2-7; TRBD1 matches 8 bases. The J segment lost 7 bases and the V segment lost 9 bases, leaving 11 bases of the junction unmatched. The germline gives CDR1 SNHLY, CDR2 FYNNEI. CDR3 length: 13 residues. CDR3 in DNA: TGTGCCAGTAAAGGGACAGGTCAGGCAGAGCAGTACTTC. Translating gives CASKGTGQAEQYF.

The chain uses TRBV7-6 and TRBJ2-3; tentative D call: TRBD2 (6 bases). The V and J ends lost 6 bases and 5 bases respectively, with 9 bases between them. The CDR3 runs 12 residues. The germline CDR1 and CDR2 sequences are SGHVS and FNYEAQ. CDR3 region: CASSSGGDTQYF. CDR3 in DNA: TGTGCCAGCAGTTCCGGGGGAGATACGCAGTATTTT.

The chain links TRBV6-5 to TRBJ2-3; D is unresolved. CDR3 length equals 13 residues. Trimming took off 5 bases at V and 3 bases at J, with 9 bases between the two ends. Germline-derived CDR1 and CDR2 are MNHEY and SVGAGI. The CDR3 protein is CASSPARTDTQYF. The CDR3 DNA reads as TGTGCCAGCAGTCCCGCCAGAACAGATACGCAGTATTTT.

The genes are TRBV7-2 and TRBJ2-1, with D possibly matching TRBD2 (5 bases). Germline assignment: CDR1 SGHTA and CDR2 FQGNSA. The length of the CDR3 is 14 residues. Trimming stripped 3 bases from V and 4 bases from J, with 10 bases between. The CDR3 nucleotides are TGTGCCAGCAGCTTTCCCGGGGTTTACAATGAGCAGTTCTTC. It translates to CASSFPGVYNEQFF. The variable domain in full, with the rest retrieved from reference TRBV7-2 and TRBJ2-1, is GAGVSQSPSNKVTEKGKDVELRCDPISGHTALYWYRQSLGQGLEFLIYFQGNSAPDKSGLPSDRFSAERTGGSVSTLTIQRTQQEDSAVYLCASSFPGVYNEQFFGPGTRLTVL.

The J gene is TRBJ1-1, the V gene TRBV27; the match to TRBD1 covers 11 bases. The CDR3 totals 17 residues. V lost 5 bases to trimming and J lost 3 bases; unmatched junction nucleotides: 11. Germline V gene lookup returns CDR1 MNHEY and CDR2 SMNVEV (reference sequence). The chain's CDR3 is CASSAHRTGGYHTEAFF. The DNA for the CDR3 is TGTGCCAGCAGTGCCCATAGGACAGGGGGCTACCACACTGAAGCTTTCTTT.

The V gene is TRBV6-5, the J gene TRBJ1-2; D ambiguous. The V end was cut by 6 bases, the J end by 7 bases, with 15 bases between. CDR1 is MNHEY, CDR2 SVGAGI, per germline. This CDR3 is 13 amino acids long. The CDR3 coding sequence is TGTGCCAGCAGGGATGGTCCTCCGGGTGGCTACACCTTC. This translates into CASRDGPPGGYTF.